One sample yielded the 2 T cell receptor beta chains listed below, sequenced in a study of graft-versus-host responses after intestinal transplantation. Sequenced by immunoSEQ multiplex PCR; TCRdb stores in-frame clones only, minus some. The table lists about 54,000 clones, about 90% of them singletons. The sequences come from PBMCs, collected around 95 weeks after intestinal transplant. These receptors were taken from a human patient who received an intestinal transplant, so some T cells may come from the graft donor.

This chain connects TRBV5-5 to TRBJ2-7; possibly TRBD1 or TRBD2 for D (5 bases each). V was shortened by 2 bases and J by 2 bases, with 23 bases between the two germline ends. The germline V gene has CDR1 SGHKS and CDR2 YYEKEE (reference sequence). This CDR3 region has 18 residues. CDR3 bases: TGTGCCAGCAGCTTCGGGTTGATTATCGGGACCATGGCCTACGAGCAGTACTTC. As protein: CASSFGLIIGTMAYEQYF.

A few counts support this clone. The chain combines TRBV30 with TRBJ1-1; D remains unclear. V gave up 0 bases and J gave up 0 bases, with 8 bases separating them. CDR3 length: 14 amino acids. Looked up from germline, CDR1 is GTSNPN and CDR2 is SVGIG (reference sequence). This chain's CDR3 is CAWSVRLMNTEAFF. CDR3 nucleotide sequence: TGTGCCTGGAGTGTAAGGCTCATGAACACTGAAGCTTTCTTT.